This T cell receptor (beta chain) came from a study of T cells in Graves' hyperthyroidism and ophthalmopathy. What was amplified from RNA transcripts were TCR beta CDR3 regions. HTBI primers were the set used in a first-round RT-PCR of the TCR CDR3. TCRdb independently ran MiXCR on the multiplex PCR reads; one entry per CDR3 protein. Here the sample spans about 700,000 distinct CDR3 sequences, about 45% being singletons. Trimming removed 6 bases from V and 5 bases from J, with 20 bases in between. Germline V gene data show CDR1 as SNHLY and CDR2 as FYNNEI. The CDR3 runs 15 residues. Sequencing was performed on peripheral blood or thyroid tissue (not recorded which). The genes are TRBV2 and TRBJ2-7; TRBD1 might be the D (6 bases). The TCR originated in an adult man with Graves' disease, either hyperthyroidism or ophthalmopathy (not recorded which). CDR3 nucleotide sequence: TGTGCCAGCAGCGCTGAGCAGGGCAGGGGCGACGAGCAGTACTTC. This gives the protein CASSAEQGRGDEQYF.